The 21 T cell receptor beta chains below all came from one sample that was sequenced in a study of blood T cell repertoires in COVID-19. The protocol was immunoSEQ multiplex PCR, while the TCRdb copy is restricted to in-frame clones and leaves out a portion. The table includes under 150,000 clones, around 85% detected once. Sequencing used PBMCs or T cells enriched from blood (not recorded which). The source of these receptors is a woman in her thirties or forties who had recovered from COVID-19.

The chain recombines TRBV18 with TRBJ2-3; D gene uncertain. Germline CDR1 and CDR2: KGHSH and LQKENI. The CDR3 is 13 amino acids. V was trimmed by 3 bases and J by 0 bases, leaving 4 bases between them. DNA of the CDR3: TGTGCCAGCTCACCTACTAGCACAGATACGCAGTATTTT. This codes for CASSPTSTDTQYF.

The rearrangement uses TRBV18 and TRBJ2-7, with D maybe TRBD1 (5 bases). The CDR3 loop spans 13 amino acids. Germline V lookup: CDR1 KGHSH, CDR2 LQKENI. The germline V and J ends were trimmed by 1 base and 12 bases, with 16 bases remaining between them. For the CDR3, the DNA is TGTGCCAGCTCACCACGGGGCGAAGTCGAGGTGTACTTC. It specifies CASSPRGEVEVYF.

This chain connects TRBV7-8 to TRBJ1-1; the D gene is possibly TRBD1 (6 bases). This CDR3 comprises 11 residues. Trimming removed 5 bases from V and 8 bases from J, with 9 bases in between. Germline V gene lookup returns CDR1 SGHVS and CDR2 FQNEAQ. The DNA of the CDR3 is TGTGCCAGCAGCCCAGACAGGGAAGCTTTCTTT. This encodes CASSPDREAFF.

V and J are TRBV30 and TRBJ2-7, with D tentatively TRBD1 (5 bases). V gave up 3 bases and J gave up 3 bases, with 9 bases separating them. Germline V lookup: CDR1 GTSNPN, CDR2 SVGIG (reference sequence). The CDR3 runs to 12 residues. Here the CDR3 DNA reads TGTGCCTGGAGGGGCGACAGCTACGAGCAGTACTTC. It encodes CAWRGDSYEQYF. The complete variable domain, with remaining parts taken from reference TRBV30 and TRBJ2-7, reads SQTIHQWPATLVQPVGSPLSLECTVEGTSNPNLYWYRQAAGRGLQLLFYSVGIGQISSEVPQNLSASRPQDRQFILSSKKLLLSDSGFYLCAWRGDSYEQYFGPGTRLTVT.

The V call is TRBV13, the J call TRBJ2-7; D unresolved. CDR1 and CDR2 from the germline V gene are PRHDT and FYEKMQ (reference sequence). The CDR3 covers 12 residues. The ends were cut back, 0 bases at V and 5 bases at J, with 5 bases in the middle. The DNA for the CDR3 is TGTGCCAGCAGCTTAGGCTCTGACGAGCAGTACTTC. Translating gives CASSLGSDEQYF.

The chain is built from TRBV2 and TRBJ1-2; D gene unclear. V lost 8 bases, J lost 7 bases, and 14 bases lay in between. Germline V lookup: CDR1 SNHLY, CDR2 FYNNEI. The CDR3 runs to 12 residues. The CDR3 DNA is TGTGCCAGCCGGTACCGGTTTGGTGGCTACACCTTC. It codes for CASRYRFGGYTF.

The rearrangement links TRBV7-8 to TRBJ2-3, with D perhaps matching TRBD1 (5 bases). CDR1 and CDR2 (germline): SGHVS, FQNEAQ. This CDR3 is built from 15 residues. V lost 5 bases and J 0 bases, leaving 12 bases between the germline ends. In nucleotides, the CDR3 is TGTGCCAGCAGCGACAGAAGACTTAGCACAGATACGCAGTATTTT. Its translation: CASSDRRLSTDTQYF.

This sequence joins TRBV19 and TRBJ1-3; D unclear. The germline V gene encodes CDR1 LNHDA and CDR2 SQIVND (reference sequence). Trimming left V 2 bases short and J 4 bases short, with 9 bases between. CDR3 size: 14 residues. The CDR3 nucleotides are TGTGCCAGTAGTATAATTGGCTTGGGAAACACCATATATTTT. It codes for CASSIIGLGNTIYF.

This chain links TRBV5-1 with TRBJ1-1, with unresolved D. V was clipped by 7 bases and J by 0 bases, with 10 bases between them. CDR3 size: 13 residues. Germline V CDR1 and CDR2: SGHRS, YFSETQ. The CDR3: CASSPAVNTEAFF. The DNA of the CDR3 is TGCGCCAGCTCCCCGGCGGTGAACACTGAAGCTTTCTTT.

The V and J genes are TRBV7-3 and TRBJ2-1; D is ambiguous. The CDR3 totals 13 residues. Trimming left V 1 base short and J 7 bases short, with 8 bases between. Germline values: CDR1 SGHTA, CDR2 FQGTGA. CDR3 nucleotide sequence: TGTGCCAGCAGCTTAAGTCCCTCGAATGAGCAGTTCTTC. It encodes CASSLSPSNEQFF.

This clone was recorded many times. J is TRBJ2-3 and V is TRBV11-3, with 8 bases matching TRBD2. This CDR3 is built from 16 residues. V dropped 1 base and J dropped 5; count of bases not matched to a gene: 8. Germline CDR1 and CDR2: SGHNT and YENEEA. CDR3 loop: CASSLGQRESEDTQYF. Here the CDR3 DNA reads TGTGCCAGCAGCTTAGGGCAGCGGGAGTCGGAAGATACGCAGTATTTT. Full variable domain (missing parts from reference TRBV11-3 and TRBJ2-3): EAGVVQSPRYKIIEKKQPVAFWCNPISGHNTLYWYLQNLGQGPELLIRYENEEAVDDSQLPKDRFSAERLKGVDSTLKIQPAELGDSAVYLCASSLGQRESEDTQYFGPGTRLTVL.

This chain links TRBV7-9 with TRBJ1-5; D remains unclear. Germline V CDR1 and CDR2: SEHNR, FQNEAQ (reference sequence). The V and J ends lost 0 bases and 1 base respectively, with 7 bases between them. The CDR3 length is 15 residues. CDR3 amino acids: CASSLAAGSNQPQHF. CDR3 coding DNA: TGTGCCAGCAGCTTAGCCGCGGGGAGCAATCAGCCCCAGCATTTT. The full variable domain, with the rest looked up from reference TRBV7-9 and TRBJ1-5, is DTGVSQNPRHKITKRGQNVTFRCDPISEHNRLYWYRQTLGQGPEFLTYFQNEAQLEKSRLLSDRFSAERPKGSFSTLEIQRTEQGDSAMYLCASSLAAGSNQPQHFGDGTRLSIL.

V is TRBV2 and J is TRBJ2-3; 9 positions agree with TRBD1. The V gene's germline CDR1 is SNHLY and CDR2 FYNNEI. This CDR3 is 14 amino acids long. The trim removed 4 bases at V and 6 bases at J, leaving 5 bases unmatched. The CDR3 coding sequence is TGTGCCAGCAGTGCCCGGGACAGGGATGATACGCAGTATTTT. Its translation: CASSARDRDDTQYF.

This rearrangement joins TRBV10-2 to TRBJ1-2, with 8 bases matching TRBD1. From germline, CDR1 is WSHSY and CDR2 SAAADI. The trim removed 7 bases at V and 7 bases at J, leaving 8 bases unmatched. This CDR3 has 13 residues. The CDR3 loop reads CASMQGAQTGYTF. CDR3 sequence (DNA): TGCGCCAGCATGCAGGGGGCCCAGACTGGCTACACCTTC.

The V and J genes are TRBV5-4 and TRBJ1-2; D might be TRBD1 (5 bases). V dropped 4 bases and J dropped 2 bases, with 12 bases sitting between them. The CDR3 contains 14 residues. CDR1 SGHNT and CDR2 YYREEE come from the germline V gene (reference sequence). The CDR3 sequence: CASSLDSSNYGYTF. In nucleotides, the CDR3 is TGTGCCAGCAGCCTCGACAGTTCGAACTATGGCTACACCTTC.

The genes are TRBV3-1 (or the pseudogene TRBV3-2) and TRBJ2-1; 8 nucleotides line up with TRBD2. Trimming at V came to 4 bases and at J to 8 bases, leaving 10 bases not matched to a gene. The CDR3 sequence is 15 residues long. Germline V gives CDR1 LGHDT, CDR2 YNNKEL (reference sequence). Here the CDR3 DNA reads TGTGCCAGCAGCCCCGGGACTAGACCTTACGATGAGCAGTTCTTC. This translates into CASSPGTRPYDEQFF.

This clone was seen only once. The V gene is TRBV30, the J gene TRBJ1-1; D ambiguous. V lost 2 bases and J lost 4, with 14 bases in between. Per germline, CDR1 GTSNPN and CDR2 SVGIG (reference sequence). The CDR3 length is 14 residues. The CDR3 DNA reads TGTGCCTGGAGTATATCGGGTTCCCGCACTGAAGCTTTCTTT. Encoded protein: CAWSISGSRTEAFF.

The rearrangement joins TRBV11-3 to TRBJ2-1, with 9 nucleotides matching TRBD1. Germline V gives CDR1 SGHNT, CDR2 YENEEA. The CDR3 covers 18 residues. J was trimmed by 6 bases and V by 3 bases; bases with no gene match: 15. The CDR3 DNA reads TGTGCCAGCAGCTTCTCCCCCTTCCCGGACAGGGGTATCAATGAGCAGTTCTTC. Encoded protein: CASSFSPFPDRGINEQFF. The variable domain in full, with the rest retrieved from reference TRBV11-3 and TRBJ2-1, is EAGVVQSPRYKIIEKKQPVAFWCNPISGHNTLYWYLQNLGQGPELLIRYENEEAVDDSQLPKDRFSAERLKGVDSTLKIQPAELGDSAVYLCASSFSPFPDRGINEQFFGPGTRLTVL.

This chain connects TRBV28 to TRBJ2-5, with TRBD2 matching over 10 bases. This CDR3 contains 14 residues. The germline gives CDR1 MDHEN, CDR2 SYDVKM. Trimming at V came to 6 bases and at J to 5 bases, leaving 6 bases not matched to a gene. The DNA for the CDR3 is TGTGCCAGCAGCAATAGCGGGAGGTATGAGACCCAGTACTTC. Its protein product is CASSNSGRYETQYF.

The chain links TRBV11-2 to TRBJ2-5, with 9 bases that match TRBD1. This CDR3 contains 15 residues. V dropped 3 bases and J dropped 3; count of bases not matched to a gene: 5. Germline values: CDR1 SGHAT, CDR2 FQNNGV. This chain's CDR3 is CASSFGDRAEETQYF. CDR3 sequence (DNA): TGTGCCAGCAGCTTCGGGGACAGGGCAGAAGAGACCCAGTACTTC.

This clone was seen a few times. The chain couples TRBV5-1 to TRBJ1-4; D unresolved. The germline V gene encodes CDR1 SGHRS and CDR2 YFSETQ. The V end was cut by 0 bases, the J end by 8 bases, with 8 bases between. CDR3 length equals 13 residues. In nucleotides, the CDR3 is TGCGCCAGCAGCTTGGTAATGGGCGAAAAACTGTTTTTT. This sequence encodes CASSLVMGEKLFF. Variable domain in full (rest from reference TRBV5-1 and TRBJ1-4): KAGVTQTPRYLIKTRGQQVTLSCSPISGHRSVSWYQQTPGQGLQFLFEYFSETQRNKGNFPGRFSGRQFSNSRSEMNVSTLELGDSALYLCASSLVMGEKLFFGSGTQLSVL.